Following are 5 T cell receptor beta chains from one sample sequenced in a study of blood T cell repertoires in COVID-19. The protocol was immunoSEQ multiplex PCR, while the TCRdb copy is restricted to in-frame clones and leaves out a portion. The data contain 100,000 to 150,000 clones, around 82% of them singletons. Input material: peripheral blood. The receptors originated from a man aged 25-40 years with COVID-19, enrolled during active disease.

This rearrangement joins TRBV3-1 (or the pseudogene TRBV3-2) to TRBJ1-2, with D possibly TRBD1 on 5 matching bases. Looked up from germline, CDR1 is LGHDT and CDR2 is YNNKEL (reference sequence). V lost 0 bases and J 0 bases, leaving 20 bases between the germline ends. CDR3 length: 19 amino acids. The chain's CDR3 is CASSQDWGDGEIANYGYTF. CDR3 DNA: TGTGCCAGCAGCCAAGATTGGGGGGACGGGGAAATAGCTAACTATGGCTACACCTTC.

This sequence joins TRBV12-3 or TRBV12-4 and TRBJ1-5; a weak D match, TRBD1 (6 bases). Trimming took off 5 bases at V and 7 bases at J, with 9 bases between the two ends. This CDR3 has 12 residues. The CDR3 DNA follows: TGTGCCAGCAGTGAGGGGGTCCAGCCCCAGCATTTT. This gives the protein CASSEGVQPQHF.

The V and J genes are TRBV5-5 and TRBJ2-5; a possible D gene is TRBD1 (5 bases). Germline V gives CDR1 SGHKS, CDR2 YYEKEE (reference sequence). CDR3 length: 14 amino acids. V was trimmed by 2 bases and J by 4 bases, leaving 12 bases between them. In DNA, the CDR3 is TGTGCCAGCAGCTTCGGTCGGCAGGGAGAGACCCAGTACTTC. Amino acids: CASSFGRQGETQYF.

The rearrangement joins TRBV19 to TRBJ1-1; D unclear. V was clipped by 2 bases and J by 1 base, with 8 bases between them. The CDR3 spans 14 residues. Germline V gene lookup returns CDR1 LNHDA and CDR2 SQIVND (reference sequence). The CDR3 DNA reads TGTGCCAGTAGTATAATGGGGAGGAACACTGAAGCTTTCTTT. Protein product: CASSIMGRNTEAFF.

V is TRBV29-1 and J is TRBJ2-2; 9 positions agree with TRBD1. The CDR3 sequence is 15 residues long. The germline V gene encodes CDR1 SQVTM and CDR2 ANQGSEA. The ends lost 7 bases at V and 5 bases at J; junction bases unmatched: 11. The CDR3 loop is CSAGQGTPGTGELFF. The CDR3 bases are TGCAGCGCTGGACAGGGGACCCCGGGGACCGGGGAGCTGTTTTTT.